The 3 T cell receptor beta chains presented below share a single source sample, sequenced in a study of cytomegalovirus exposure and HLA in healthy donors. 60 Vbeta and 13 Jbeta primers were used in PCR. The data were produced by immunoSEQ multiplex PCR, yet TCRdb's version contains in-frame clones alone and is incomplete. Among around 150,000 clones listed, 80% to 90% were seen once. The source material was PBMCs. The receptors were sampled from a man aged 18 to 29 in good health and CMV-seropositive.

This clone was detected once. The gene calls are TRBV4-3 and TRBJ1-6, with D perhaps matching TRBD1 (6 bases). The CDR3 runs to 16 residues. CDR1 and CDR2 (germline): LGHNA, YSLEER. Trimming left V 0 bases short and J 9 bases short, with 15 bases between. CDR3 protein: CASSQEGQTGGSPLHF. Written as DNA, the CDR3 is TGCGCCAGCAGCCAAGAAGGACAGACAGGTGGTTCACCCCTCCACTTT.

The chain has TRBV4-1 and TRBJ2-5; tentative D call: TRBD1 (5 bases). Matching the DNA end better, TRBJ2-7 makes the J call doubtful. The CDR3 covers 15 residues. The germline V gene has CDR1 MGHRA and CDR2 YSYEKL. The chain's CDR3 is CASSQVAGSSYEQYF. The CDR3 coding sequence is TGCGCCAGCAGCCAAGTAGCAGGGTCCTCCTACGAGCAGTACTTC.

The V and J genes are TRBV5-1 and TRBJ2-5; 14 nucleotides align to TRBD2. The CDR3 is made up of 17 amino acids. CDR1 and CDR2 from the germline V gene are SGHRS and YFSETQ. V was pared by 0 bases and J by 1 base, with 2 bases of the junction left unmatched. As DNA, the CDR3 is TGCGCCAGCAGCTTGGGACTAGCGGGGGGGGTCCAAGAGACCCAGTACTTC. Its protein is CASSLGLAGGVQETQYF.